Sequencing of this T cell receptor (beta chain) was carried out in a study of identical twins. The donors were all healthy and Caucasian. Unique molecular identifiers were in the cDNA, with template-switch universal primer binding. TCRdb recomputed calls from the 5' RACE reads with MiXCR, one row per CDR3 protein. The sample includes some 760,000 distinct CDR3 sequences, 15% to 20% of them seen just once. The CDR3 is made up of 14 amino acids. V was trimmed by 3 bases and J by 2 bases, leaving 12 bases between them. Germline lookup yields CDR1 SGHRS and CDR2 YFSETQ. The data were also submitted as part of a second study, on T cells expressing NK-cell markers. That paper states: Seven HCMV-seropositive donors and one seronegative donor made up the eight sequenced donors.

The TCR originated in a woman aged 18-35 years in good health. The sequencing sample was made of PBMCs. The chain has TRBV5-1 and TRBJ2-7, with D hard to call. The CDR3 DNA reads as TGCGCCAGCAGCTCTGGACCTGGCGCCTACGAGCAGTACTTC. This sequence encodes CASSSGPGAYEQYF.